These T cell receptor beta chains were read from a single sample in a study of cytomegalovirus exposure and HLA in healthy donors. Assay used: immunoSEQ multiplex PCR; TCRdb lists only in-frame clones, some missing. The sample comprises roughly 100,000 clones, roughly nine tenths of which are singletons, and roughly 4% rests with the top ten. Sequenced: PBMCs. Every receptor here comes from a woman aged 18-30 years in good health and CMV-seropositive. Both conserved end residues are part of each CDR3. Each record gives: V gene, clone size, D gene, J gene, CDR3 protein, CDR3 DNA. A D gene is named only where the DNA matches it firmly. Clone sizes are given selectively: once, few, many, or a class where the clone is expanded.

V gene: TRBV5-5; clone size: -; D gene: -; J gene: TRBJ1-1; CDR3 protein: CASTKIWSGNTEAFF; CDR3 DNA: TGTGCCAGCACCAAGATCTGGTCAGGAAACACTGAAGCTTTCTTT
V gene: TRBV28; clone size: -; D gene: TRBD1; J gene: TRBJ2-3; CDR3 protein: CASSPTYRGKDTQYF; CDR3 DNA: TGTGCCAGCAGTCCCACCTACAGGGGGAAAGATACGCAGTATTTT
V gene: TRBV5-1; clone size: once; D gene: TRBD2; J gene: TRBJ2-1; CDR3 protein: CASSTGNGRDYNEQFF; CDR3 DNA: TGCGCCAGCAGCACAGGGAACGGGAGGGATTACAATGAGCAGTTCTTC
V gene: TRBV30; clone size: -; D gene: TRBD2; J gene: TRBJ2-3; CDR3 protein: CAWTHFSGGTDTQYF; CDR3 DNA: TGTGCCTGGACACACTTTAGCGGGGGCACAGATACGCAGTATTTT
V gene: TRBV7-3; clone size: -; D gene: TRBD2; J gene: TRBJ2-3; CDR3 protein: CASSLAGGPGDTQYF; CDR3 DNA: TGTGCCAGCAGCTTAGCGGGGGGGCCCGGTGATACGCAGTATTTT
V gene: TRBV4-2; clone size: -; D gene: -; J gene: TRBJ2-5; CDR3 protein: CASSQELRSTETQYF; CDR3 DNA: TGTGCCAGCAGCCAAGAGCTCCGGTCAACAGAGACCCAGTACTTC
V gene: TRBV14; clone size: -; D gene: TRBD2; J gene: TRBJ2-4; CDR3 protein: CASSQEGAGEAKNIQYF; CDR3 DNA: TGTGCCAGCAGCCAAGAAGGGGCGGGGGAAGCCAAAAACATTCAGTACTTC
V gene: TRBV12-5; clone size: -; D gene: -; J gene: TRBJ2-6; CDR3 protein: CASGPRGGANVLTF; CDR3 DNA: TGTGCTAGTGGCCCGAGAGGTGGGGCCAACGTCCTGACTTTC
V gene: TRBV5-8; clone size: -; D gene: -; J gene: TRBJ2-7; CDR3 protein: CASSLAGAIDEQYF; CDR3 DNA: TGTGCCAGCAGCTTGGCAGGGGCGATAGACGAGCAGTACTTC
V gene: TRBV5-1; clone size: once; D gene: TRBD1; J gene: TRBJ1-1; CDR3 protein: CASSLNRGDVTEAFF; CDR3 DNA: TGCGCCAGCAGCTTAAACAGGGGTGATGTCACTGAAGCTTTCTTT
V gene: TRBV7-8; clone size: -; D gene: -; J gene: TRBJ1-1; CDR3 protein: CASSSRGNTEAFF; CDR3 DNA: TGTGCCAGCAGCTCCAGGGGAAATACTGAAGCTTTCTTT
V gene: TRBV7-7; clone size: -; D gene: -; J gene: TRBJ2-1; CDR3 protein: CASSLEAWAGLAYNEQFF; CDR3 DNA: TGTGCTAGCAGCTTAGAGGCTTGGGCGGGGTTAGCCTACAATGAGCAGTTCTTC
V gene: TRBV9; clone size: -; D gene: -; J gene: TRBJ2-5; CDR3 protein: CASSPGDPYPETQYF; CDR3 DNA: TGTGCCAGCAGCCCGGGGGACCCCTACCCAGAGACCCAGTACTTC
V gene: TRBV2; clone size: once; D gene: -; J gene: TRBJ1-1; CDR3 protein: CASSLPGNTEAFF; CDR3 DNA: TGTGCCAGCAGCCTTCCCGGGAACACTGAAGCTTTCTTT
V gene: TRBV2; clone size: -; D gene: -; J gene: TRBJ2-7; CDR3 protein: CASKGEHYEQYF; CDR3 DNA: TGTGCCAGCAAGGGAGAGCACTACGAGCAGTACTTC
V gene: TRBV6-5; clone size: -; D gene: -; J gene: TRBJ1-6; CDR3 protein: CASSYPTGNSPLHF; CDR3 DNA: TGTGCCAGCAGTTACCCTACAGGGAATTCACCCCTCCACTTT